The clone carrying this T cell receptor (beta chain) was observed a single time. The sample is drawn from a study of blood T cell repertoires in COVID-19. The CDR3 extends over 16 amino acids. V lost 0 bases to trimming and J lost 0 bases; unmatched junction nucleotides: 5. Germline V lookup: CDR1 MNHEY, CDR2 SMNVEV (reference sequence). Clones were read by immunoSEQ multiplex PCR, and TCRdb kept only the in-frame ones, dropping some. The table has 300,000 to 400,000 clones, over 80% seen once; the top ten hold about 6.3%. Sequencing was done on a sample of peripheral blood. This receptor was obtained from a woman between 50 and 59 years old with COVID-19, enrolled during active disease. J is TRBJ2-7 and V is TRBV27, with 7 positions matching TRBD1. CDR3 sequence reads: CASSLSGGQVSYEQYF. The CDR3 DNA sequence: TGTGCCAGCAGTTTATCCGGAGGACAGGTCTCCTACGAGCAGTACTTC.